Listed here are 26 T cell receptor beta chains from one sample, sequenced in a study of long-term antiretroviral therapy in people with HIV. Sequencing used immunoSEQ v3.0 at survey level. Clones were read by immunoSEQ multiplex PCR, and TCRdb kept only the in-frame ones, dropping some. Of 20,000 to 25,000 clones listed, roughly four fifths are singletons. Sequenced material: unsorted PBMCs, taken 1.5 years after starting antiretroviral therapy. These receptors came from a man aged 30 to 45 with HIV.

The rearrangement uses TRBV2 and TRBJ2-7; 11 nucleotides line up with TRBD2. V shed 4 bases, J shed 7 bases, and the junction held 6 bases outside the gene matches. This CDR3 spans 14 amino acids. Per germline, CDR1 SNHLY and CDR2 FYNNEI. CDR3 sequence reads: CASSATSGSQEQYF. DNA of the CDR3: TGTGCCAGCAGTGCTACTAGCGGGAGTCAGGAGCAGTACTTC.

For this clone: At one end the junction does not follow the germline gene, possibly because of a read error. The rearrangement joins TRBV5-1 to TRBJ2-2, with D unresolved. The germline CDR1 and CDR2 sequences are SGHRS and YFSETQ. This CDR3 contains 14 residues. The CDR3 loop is CASRLAVQTGELFF. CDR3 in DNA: TGCGCCAGCAGGTTGGCAGTCCAAACCGGGGAGCTGTTTTTT.

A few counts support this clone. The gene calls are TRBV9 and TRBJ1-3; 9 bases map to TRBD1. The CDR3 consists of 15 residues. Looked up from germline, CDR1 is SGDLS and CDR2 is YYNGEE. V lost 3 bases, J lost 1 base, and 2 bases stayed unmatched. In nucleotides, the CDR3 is TGTGCCAGCAGCGGGACAGGGGCGTCTGGAAACACCATATATTTT. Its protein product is CASSGTGASGNTIYF. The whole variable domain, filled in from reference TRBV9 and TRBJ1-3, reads DSGVTQTPKHLITATGQRVTLRCSPRSGDLSVYWYQQSLDQGLQFLIQYYNGEERAKGNILERFSAQQFPDLHSELNLSSLELGDSALYFCASSGTGASGNTIYFGEGSWLTVV.

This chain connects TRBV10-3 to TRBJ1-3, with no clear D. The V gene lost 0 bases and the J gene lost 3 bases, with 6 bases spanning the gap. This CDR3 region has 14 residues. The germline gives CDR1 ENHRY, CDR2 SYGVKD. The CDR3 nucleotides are TGTGCCATCAGTGAGTCGTCCAGTGGAAACACCATATATTTT. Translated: CAISESSSGNTIYF.

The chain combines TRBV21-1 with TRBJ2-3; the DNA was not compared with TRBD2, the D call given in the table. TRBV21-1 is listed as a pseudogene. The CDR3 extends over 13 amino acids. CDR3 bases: TGTGCCAGCAGCAAAGGGACTAGAGATACGCAGTATTTT. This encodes CASSKGTRDTQYF.

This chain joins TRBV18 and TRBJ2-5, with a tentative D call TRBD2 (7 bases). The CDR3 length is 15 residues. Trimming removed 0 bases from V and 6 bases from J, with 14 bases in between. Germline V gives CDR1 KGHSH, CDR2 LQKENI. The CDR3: CASSPPGGRWKTQYF. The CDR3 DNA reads TGTGCCAGCTCACCACCGGGGGGGCGGTGGAAGACCCAGTACTTC.

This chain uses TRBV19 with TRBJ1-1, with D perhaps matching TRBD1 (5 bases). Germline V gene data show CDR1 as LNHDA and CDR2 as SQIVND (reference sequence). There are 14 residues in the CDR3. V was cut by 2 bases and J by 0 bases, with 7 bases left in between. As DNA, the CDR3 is TGTGCCAGTAGTATAAGGGGAGTGAACACTGAAGCTTTCTTT. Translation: CASSIRGVNTEAFF.

The CDR3 sequence: CASSLVAGSRYEQYF. In DNA form, the CDR3 reads TGTGCCAGCAGCTTAGTAGCAGGGTCGCGCTACGAGCAGTACTTC. The chain joins TRBV11-1 to TRBJ2-7, with TRBD1 as a possible D gene (5 bases). V was trimmed by 1 base and J by 3 bases, leaving 13 bases between them. This CDR3 spans 15 amino acids. Germline CDR1 SGHAT, CDR2 FQDESV (reference sequence).

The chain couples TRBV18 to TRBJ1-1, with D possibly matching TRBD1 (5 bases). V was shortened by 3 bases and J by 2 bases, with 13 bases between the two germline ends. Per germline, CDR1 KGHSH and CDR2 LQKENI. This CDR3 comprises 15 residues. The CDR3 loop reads CASSPPLRGNTEAFF. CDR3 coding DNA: TGTGCCAGCTCACCGCCACTTAGGGGTAACACTGAAGCTTTCTTT.

In DNA, the CDR3 is TGCAGCGTTGGAGTGGGGGCGGGCTACGAGCAGTACTTC. This codes for CSVGVGAGYEQYF. J is TRBJ2-7 and V is TRBV29-1; D may be TRBD1 (6 bases). Looked up from germline, CDR1 is SQVTM and CDR2 is ANQGSEA. CDR3 length: 13 amino acids. Trimming took off 4 bases at V and 3 bases at J, with 13 bases between the two ends.

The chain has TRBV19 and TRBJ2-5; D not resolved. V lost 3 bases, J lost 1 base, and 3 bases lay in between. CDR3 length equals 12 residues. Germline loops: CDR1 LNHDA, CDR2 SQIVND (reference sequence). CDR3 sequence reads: CASSMVQETQYF. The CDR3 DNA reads TGTGCCAGTAGTATGGTCCAAGAGACCCAGTACTTC. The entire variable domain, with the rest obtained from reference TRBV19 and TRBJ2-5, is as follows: DGGITQSPKYLFRKEGQNVTLSCEQNLNHDAMYWYRQDPGQGLRLIYYSQIVNDFQKGDIAEGYSVSREKKESFPLTVTSAQKNPTAFYLCASSMVQETQYFGPGTRLLVL.

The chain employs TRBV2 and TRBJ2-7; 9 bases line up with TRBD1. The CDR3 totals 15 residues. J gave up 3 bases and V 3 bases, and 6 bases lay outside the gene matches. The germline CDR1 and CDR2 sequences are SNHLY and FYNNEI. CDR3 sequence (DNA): TGTGCCAGCAGTGATCGGGACAGGGTGGTCTACGAGCAGTACTTC. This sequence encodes CASSDRDRVVYEQYF.

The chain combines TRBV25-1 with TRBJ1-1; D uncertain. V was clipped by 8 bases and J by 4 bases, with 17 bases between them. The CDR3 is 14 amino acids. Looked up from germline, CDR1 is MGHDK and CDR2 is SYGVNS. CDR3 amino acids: CASGWTALGTEAFF. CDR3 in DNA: TGTGCCAGCGGCTGGACGGCCTTGGGCACTGAAGCTTTCTTT.

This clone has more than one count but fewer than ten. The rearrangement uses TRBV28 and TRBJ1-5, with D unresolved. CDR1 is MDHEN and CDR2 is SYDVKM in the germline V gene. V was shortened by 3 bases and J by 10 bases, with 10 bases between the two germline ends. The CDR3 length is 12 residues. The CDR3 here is CASSFSGNPQHF. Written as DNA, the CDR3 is TGTGCCAGCAGTTTCTCAGGAAATCCCCAGCATTTT.

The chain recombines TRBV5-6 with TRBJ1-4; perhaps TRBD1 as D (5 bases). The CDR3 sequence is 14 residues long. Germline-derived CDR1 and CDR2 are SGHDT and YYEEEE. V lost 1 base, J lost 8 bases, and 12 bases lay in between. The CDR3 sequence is CASSLLRGQEKLFF. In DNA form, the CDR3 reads TGTGCCAGCAGCTTGCTGAGGGGTCAAGAAAAACTGTTTTTT.

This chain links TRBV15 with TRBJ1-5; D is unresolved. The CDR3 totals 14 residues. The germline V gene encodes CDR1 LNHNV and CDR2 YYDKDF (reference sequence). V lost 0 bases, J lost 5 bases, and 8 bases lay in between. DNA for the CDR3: TGTGCCACCAGCAGAGAAATTCGGGATCAGCCCCAGCATTTT. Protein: CATSREIRDQPQHF.

The CDR3 sequence is CAWSGASEQYF. The DNA of the CDR3 is TGTGCCTGGAGCGGGGCTTCCGAGCAGTACTTC. This chain uses TRBV30 with TRBJ2-7; D could derive from TRBD1 or TRBD2 (5 bases each). Germline loops: CDR1 GTSNPN, CDR2 SVGIG (reference sequence). Between the trimmed V and J ends, which lost 3 bases and 6 bases, there was a span of 9 bases. The CDR3 sequence is 11 residues long.

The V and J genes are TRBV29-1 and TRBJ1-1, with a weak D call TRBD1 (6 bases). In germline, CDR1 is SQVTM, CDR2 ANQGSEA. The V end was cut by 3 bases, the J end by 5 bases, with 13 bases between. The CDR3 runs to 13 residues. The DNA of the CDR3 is TGCAGCGTTGAGGCTCAGGGGCGGACTGAAGCTTTCTTT. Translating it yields CSVEAQGRTEAFF.

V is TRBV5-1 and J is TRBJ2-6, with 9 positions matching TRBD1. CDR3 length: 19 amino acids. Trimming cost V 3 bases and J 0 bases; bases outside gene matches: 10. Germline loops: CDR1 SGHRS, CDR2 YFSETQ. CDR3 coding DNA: TGCGCCAGCAGCTACGGGACAGGGACAAGAAGCTCTGGGGCCAACGTCCTGACTTTC. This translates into CASSYGTGTRSSGANVLTF.

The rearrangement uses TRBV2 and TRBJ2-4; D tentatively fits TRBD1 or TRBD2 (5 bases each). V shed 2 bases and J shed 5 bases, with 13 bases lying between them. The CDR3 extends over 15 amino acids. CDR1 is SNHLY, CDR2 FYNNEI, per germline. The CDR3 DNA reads TGTGCCAGCAGTGAAAATTGGGGGTCTGAAAACATTCAGTACTTC. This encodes CASSENWGSENIQYF.

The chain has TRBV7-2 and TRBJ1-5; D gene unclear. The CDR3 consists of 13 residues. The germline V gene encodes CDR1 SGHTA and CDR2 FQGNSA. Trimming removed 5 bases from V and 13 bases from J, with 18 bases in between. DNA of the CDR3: TGTGCCAGCAGCCCAGGTCCCGAGGGTGTTCAGCATTTT. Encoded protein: CASSPGPEGVQHF.

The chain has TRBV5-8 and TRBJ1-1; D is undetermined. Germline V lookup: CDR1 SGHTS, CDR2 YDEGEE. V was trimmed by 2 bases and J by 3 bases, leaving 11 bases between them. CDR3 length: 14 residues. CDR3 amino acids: CASSLTSGHTEAFF. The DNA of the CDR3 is TGTGCCAGCAGCTTAACATCTGGGCACACTGAAGCTTTCTTT.

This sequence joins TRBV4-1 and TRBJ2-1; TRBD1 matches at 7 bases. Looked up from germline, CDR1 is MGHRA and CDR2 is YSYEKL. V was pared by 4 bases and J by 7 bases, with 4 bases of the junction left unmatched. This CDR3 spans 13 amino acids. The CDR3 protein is CASSRGGGNEQFF. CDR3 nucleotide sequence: TGCGCCAGCAGCCGAGGGGGCGGGAATGAGCAGTTCTTC.

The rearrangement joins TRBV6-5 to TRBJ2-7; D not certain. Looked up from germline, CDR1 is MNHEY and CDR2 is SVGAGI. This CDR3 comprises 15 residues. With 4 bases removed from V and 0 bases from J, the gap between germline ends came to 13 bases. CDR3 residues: CASSSPEASSYEQYF. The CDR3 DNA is TGTGCCAGCAGTTCCCCAGAGGCGAGCTCCTACGAGCAGTACTTC.

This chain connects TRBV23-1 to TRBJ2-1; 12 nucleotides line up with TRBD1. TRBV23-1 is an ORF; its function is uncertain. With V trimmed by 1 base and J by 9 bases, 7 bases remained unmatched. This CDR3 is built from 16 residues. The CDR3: CASSQWGTGGSGEQFF. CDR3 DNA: TGCGCCAGCAGTCAATGGGGGACAGGGGGCTCTGGTGAGCAGTTCTTC.

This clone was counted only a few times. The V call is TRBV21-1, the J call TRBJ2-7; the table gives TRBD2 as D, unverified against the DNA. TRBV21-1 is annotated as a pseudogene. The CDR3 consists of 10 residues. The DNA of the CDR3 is TGTGCCGTCCCTCTACGGGAGCAGTACTTC. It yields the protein CAVPLREQYF.